This TCR beta chain was found in a study of beta chain features in type 1 diabetes. Findings and caveats of the study: Researchers report that Type 1 diabetes patients had moderately but significantly shorter TCRB CDR3s across all four CD4+ subsets.

Germline CDR1 is SEHNR and CDR2 is FQNEAQ (reference sequence). Losses at the gene ends were 2 bases for V and 5 bases for J; bases not matched to a gene: 5. The CDR3 is 16 amino acids. Every bit of the isolated RNA underwent reverse transcription, so sequencing read expressed TCRB transcripts. TCRdb's table, derived via immunoSEQ multiplex PCR, lists solely in-frame clones and lacks some. The profile shows approximately 150,000 clones, 10% of them singletons. This clone was counted between two and nine times. Its matching antigen is unknown. Material for sequencing was naive CD4+ T cells from blood. This clonotype was obtained from a man younger than 30 in good health. The genes are TRBV7-9 and TRBJ2-1; 11 bases map to TRBD1. This CDR3 reads CASSLMGQGGDNEQFF. CDR3 bases: TGTGCCAGCAGCTTAATGGGACAGGGGGGTGACAATGAGCAGTTCTTC. Complete variable domain (other parts from reference TRBV7-9 and TRBJ2-1): DTGVSQNPRHKITKRGQNVTFRCDPISEHNRLYWYRQTLGQGPEFLTYFQNEAQLEKSRLLSDRFSAERPKGSFSTLEIQRTEQGDSAMYLCASSLMGQGGDNEQFFGPGTRLTVL.